This TCR beta chain was observed in a study of graft-versus-host responses after intestinal transplantation (dated by TCRdb to the early 2020s). Regarding the research as a whole: Multivisceral, liver-intestinal, or isolated intestinal transplants were received by the recipients. Every recipient was given anti-thymocyte globulin induction, followed by roughly 3 years of maintenance tacrolimus and steroids. After intestinal transplantation, graft-versus-host and host-versus-graft alloreactive T cell clones in the graft, circulation and bone marrow were tracked using bulk TCR-beta CDR3 sequencing. Alloreactive clones were identified by sequencing pre-transplant mixed lymphocyte reaction products and comparing these products with unstimulated pre-transplant donor and recipient T cells. The cohort enrolled around 23 intestinal transplant recipients including one retransplant, and 3 patients lacking pretransplant specimens were excluded. Donor T cell macrochimerism was defined as a peak of at least 4% donor T cells among recipient peripheral blood mononuclear cells. Rather than going through the commercial service, samples from a few later patients were sequenced in-house on an Illumina MiSeq and processed with MiXCR. The full study reports these points: High GvH to HvG T cell clonal ratios were observed in the allografts of patients with donor T cell macrochimerism. GvH clones were found in recipient bone marrow, and some of the GvH clones appeared earlier in ileal mucosa or blood, which is consistent with an intestinal mucosal origin. The conclusions were limited by the relatively low number and heterogeneity of the intestinal transplant patients. Early after transplant, peak levels of circulating GvH clones were associated with declines in HvG clones.

V loses 4 bases of germline sequence and J loses 4 bases, and the interval between the two ends is 18 bases. From the germline V gene (reference sequence), CDR1 is PRHDT and CDR2 is FYEKMQ. From the cysteine up to the phenylalanine, the CDR3 has a length of 16 residues. Only the CDR3 DNA stays, 48 bases, in frame from base 1. Notes on this clone: This receptor's antigen is unknown. No much larger clone is present one base from it, and per-base qualities are unavailable.

Library construction relied on the immunoSEQ multiplex PCR assay. For most patients, genomic DNA was isolated with the Qiagen DNeasy Blood and Tissue Kit and shipped frozen to Adaptive Biotechnologies for TCR sequencing. High-throughput TCR-beta CDR3 sequencing of genomic DNA from most patients was performed by Adaptive Biotechnologies. Concerning the study's data processing: TCR sequencing data were retrieved from Adaptive's ImmunoSEQ software for about 17 patients, whereas a few other patients were processed with MiXCR and VDJtools. To correct CD4 versus CD8 sorting errors, any sequence found in both subsets at a frequency ratio below 5:1 was removed. CDR3 nucleotide sequences shared between donor and recipient were removed because their origin could not be assigned. To be classed as alloreactive, a clone needed at least 2-fold expansion over unstimulated cells and a minimum CFSE-low frequency of 0.002% (template counts) or 0.001% (read counts). Clones were considered mappable if detected in sequenced pre-transplant spleen, lymph node, or MLR CFSE-low populations of the donor or recipient. Cumulative frequency of alloreactive clones was calculated as a percentage of all sequences weighted by copy number. Here the immuneACCESS table is served through TCRdb, limited to in-frame sequences with V and J called. Missing clones are a known gap in these copies; in checked studies unresolved V genes cover under half, and the rest lacks a known reason. For V, J and clone size, that table is used; D and trimming come from the DNA. This sample has about 85,000 clones in its table, and 80% to 95% of those were observed once. The ten largest clonotypes hold less than 8.5% of the sample.

The time point label of this sample denotes: cells obtained before transplantation from donor or recipient. CD3+CD4+ and CD3+CD8+ populations were FACS-sorted from unstimulated pre-transplant donor and recipient cells taken from spleen or lymph nodes. Recombination linked TRBV13 to TRBJ2-3; D gene: possibly TRBD2, on 6 matching bases. The specimen comprised unstimulated CD8+ T cells sorted from spleen or lymph node cells, sampled before transplant. This clonotype was obtained from a human donor who was the organ donor for an intestinal transplant. The CDR3 is CASSSSMGSGSDTQYF. The DNA sequence follows: TGTGCCAGCAGCTCTTCAATGGGCAGCGGGTCAGATACGCAGTATTTT. Where the CDR3 stops, the reference TRBV13 and TRBJ2-3 genes take over; the full variable domain is AAGVIQSPRHLIKEKRETATLKCYPIPRHDTVYWYQQGPGQDPQFLISFYEKMQSDKGSIPDRFSAQQFSDYHSELNMSSLELGDSALYFCASSSSMGSGSDTQYFGPGTRLTVL.